These T cell receptor beta chains were read from a single sample in a study of shared clonotypes between healthy human individuals. Assay: immunoSEQ multiplex PCR; the TCRdb copy retains only in-frame clones and omits some. The data show around 2,000,000 clones, approximately 94% seen once. The sequencing input was naive CD8+ T cells from PBMCs. The receptors stem from a man aged 18 to 29 in good health. Some clones in this sample may be carry-over from other donors' samples. Both conserved end residues are part of each CDR3.

TRBV29-1	TRBJ2-7	CSVVGLESSYEQYF
TRBV5-1	TRBJ2-5	CASSLYAQDRRETQYF
TRBV4-1	TRBJ2-4	CASSPWKGGQAKNIQYF
TRBV19	TRBJ1-5	CASSMVSDQPQHF
TRBV6-5	TRBJ2-1	CASSTLRDGNNEQFF
TRBV5-1	TRBJ2-7	CASSGRRTDSEQYF
TRBV9	TRBJ2-2	CASSVVGAGELFF
TRBV27	TRBJ2-7	CASSPSLGTVDYEQYF
TRBV27	TRBJ2-6	CASSLFNSRDRFSGANVLTF
TRBV5-3	TRBJ2-7	CARSSTLWTGAYEQYF
TRBV19	TRBJ2-1	CASSINPQAYNEQFF
TRBV7-3	TRBJ2-7	CASSSLAGGGEQYF
TRBV7-9	TRBJ2-1	CASSFGAEPYNEQFF
TRBV6-6	TRBJ2-5	CASSTGVRQDQETQYF
TRBV6-5	TRBJ1-2	CASSYGWGGYGYTF
TRBV14	TRBJ1-1	CASSQNWGIGAFF
TRBV7-8	TRBJ2-7	CASSYTGTAYEQYF
TRBV5-6	TRBJ2-7	CASSSDTSYEQYF
TRBV7-8	TRBJ2-7	CASSLDALGLGYEQYF
TRBV14	TRBJ2-1	CASSQLPGQGDNEQFF
TRBV28	TRBJ2-1	CASVTRADEQFF
TRBV10-1	TRBJ2-2	CAIPQGRKKNTGELFF
TRBV7-9	TRBJ2-1	CASRTPDSYNEQFF
TRBV6-1	TRBJ2-2	CASTNRANTGEELFF
TRBV4-3	TRBJ2-1	CASSQGGVNEQFF
TRBV19	TRBJ2-6	CASRTPFGPGANVLTF
TRBV19	TRBJ1-1	CASSVTGGTEAFF
TRBV5-6	TRBJ2-7	CASSLEGTASYEQYF